The 23 T cell receptor beta chains listed next were all sequenced from one sample in a study of regulatory T cells in long-lasting Graves disease. The time point denotes: newly diagnosed GD, antithyroid drugs for less than 3 months. Preparation of the TCR library used RNA extracted from PBMCs. Relying on iRepertoire HTBI primers and Arm-PCR of CDR3 regions, the team built TCR beta libraries. In TCRdb, the multiplex PCR reads were re-called with MiXCR into one record per CDR3 protein. The repertoire consists of roughly 510,000 distinct CDR3 sequences, with 15% to 20% occurring once and the leading ten covering around 12%. These sequences were also reported in another study, on T cells in Graves' hyperthyroidism and ophthalmopathy.

This material consisted of peripheral blood mononuclear cells (PBMCs), taken at new diagnosis, from a patient treated with antithyroid drugs. These receptor sequences come from a man younger than 35 with Graves disease.

There are a few counts of this clonotype. V and J are TRBV7-2 and TRBJ1-1; 7 nucleotides line up with TRBD1. The J segment lost 2 bases and the V segment lost 5 bases, leaving 8 bases of the junction unmatched. CDR1 and CDR2 from the germline V gene are SGHTA and FQGNSA. This CDR3 contains 15 residues. The CDR3 coding sequence is TGTGCCAGCAGCCCAGCCGGGACAGTAAACACTGAAGCTTTCTTT. Translated, it gives CASSPAGTVNTEAFF. Full variable domain (rest looked up from reference TRBV7-2 and TRBJ1-1): GAGVSQSPSNKVTEKGKDVELRCDPISGHTALYWYRQSLGQGLEFLIYFQGNSAPDKSGLPSDRFSAERTGGSVSTLTIQRTQQEDSAVYLCASSPAGTVNTEAFFGQGTRLTVV.

This clonotype has at least ten counts. The J gene is TRBJ2-7, the V gene TRBV6-5; TRBD1 agrees at 8 bases. Germline assignment: CDR1 MNHEY and CDR2 SVGAGI. V shed 0 bases, J shed 7 bases, and the junction held 5 bases outside the gene matches. This CDR3 region has 14 residues. The CDR3 reads CASSYSGDRWEQYF. DNA for the CDR3: TGTGCCAGCAGTTACTCCGGGGACAGGTGGGAGCAGTACTTC.

The V gene is TRBV9, the J gene TRBJ1-6, with D maybe TRBD1 (6 bases). Germline loops: CDR1 SGDLS, CDR2 YYNGEE. Trimming pared 3 bases from V and 7 bases from J, leaving 14 bases between. This CDR3 contains 15 residues. The CDR3 DNA reads as TGTGCCAGCAGCGCTAGGGGGGCAGAGAATTCACCCCTCCACTTT. Its translation: CASSARGAENSPLHF.

The J gene is TRBJ1-2, the V gene TRBV5-1, with unresolved D. The germline CDR1 and CDR2 sequences are SGHRS and YFSETQ. The CDR3 spans 12 residues. Trimming stripped 4 bases from V and 1 base from J, with 5 bases between. The DNA of the CDR3 is TGCGCCAGCAGCGGTAATAACTATGGCTACACCTTC. Its translation is CASSGNNYGYTF.

This clonotype was counted many times. This chain joins TRBV12-3 or TRBV12-4 and TRBJ1-5; D is uncertain. V was clipped by 3 bases and J by 5 bases, with 8 bases between them. There are 13 residues in the CDR3. The CDR3 region has the DNA TGTGCCAGCAGTTTGGGTCGGGATCAGCCCCAGCATTTT. Protein: CASSLGRDQPQHF.

The J gene is TRBJ2-1, the V gene TRBV15; 9 bases fit TRBD1. With V trimmed by 0 bases and J by 1 base, 4 bases remained unmatched. The CDR3 contains 17 residues. The V gene's germline CDR1 is LNHNV and CDR2 YYDKDF (reference sequence). The CDR3 region has the DNA TGTGCCACCAGCAGAGATAGGGGGACAGGGTCCTACAATGAGCAGTTCTTC. It specifies CATSRDRGTGSYNEQFF.

V and J are TRBV3-1 and TRBJ2-7; D gene uncertain. The V end was cut by 1 base, the J end by 8 bases, with 9 bases between. The germline V gene encodes CDR1 LGHDT and CDR2 YNNKEL (reference sequence). This CDR3 has 12 amino acids. The CDR3 DNA reads TGTGCCAGCAGCCAAGGAGACACCAAGCAGTACTTC. Translated, it gives CASSQGDTKQYF.

This clonotype was recorded many times. The V and J genes are TRBV27 and TRBJ2-7; TRBD2 agrees at 15 bases. V shed 5 bases and J 1 base; nucleotides not matched to a gene: 6. There are 17 residues in the CDR3. Looked up from germline, CDR1 is MNHEY and CDR2 is SMNVEV (reference sequence). The CDR3: CASSLRTSGRGSYEQYF. In DNA form, the CDR3 reads TGTGCCAGCAGTCTCCGGACTAGCGGGAGGGGGTCCTACGAGCAGTACTTC.

This clonotype occurred many times. V is TRBV7-6 and J is TRBJ2-1; the match to TRBD2 covers 11 bases. From germline, CDR1 is SGHVS and CDR2 FNYEAQ. The CDR3 is 18 residues long. V was clipped by 5 bases and J by 2 bases; unmatched bases: 11. This chain's CDR3 is CASSQARLAGGTYNEQFF. As DNA, the CDR3 is TGTGCCAGCAGCCAGGCGCGGTTAGCGGGAGGGACCTACAATGAGCAGTTCTTC. Based on the CDR3 plus reference TRBV7-6 and TRBJ2-1, the full variable domain is GAGVSQSPRYKVTKRGQDVALRCDPISGHVSLYWYRQALGQGPEFLTYFNYEAQQDKSGLPNDRFSAERPEGSISTLTIQRTEQRDSAMYRCASSQARLAGGTYNEQFFGPGTRLTVL.

In its sample, this clonotype was seen many times. This chain joins TRBV30 and TRBJ2-7; D is tentatively TRBD1 or TRBD2 (5 bases each). Trimming removed 2 bases at V and 3 bases at J, with 11 bases between. The CDR3 extends over 13 amino acids. Germline V gene lookup returns CDR1 GTSNPN and CDR2 SVGIG (reference sequence). The CDR3 reads CAWSRGAIYEQYF. The CDR3 DNA sequence: TGTGCCTGGAGTAGGGGAGCCATCTACGAGCAGTACTTC.

This clonotype was seen ten or more times. The V and J genes are TRBV7-8 and TRBJ2-3; 7 bases are shared with TRBD2. V gave up 5 bases and J gave up 2 bases; unmatched junction bases: 16. Germline V lookup: CDR1 SGHVS, CDR2 FQNEAQ. This CDR3 comprises 18 residues. CDR3 region: CASSRLPSSGSYTDTQYF. For the CDR3, the DNA is TGTGCCAGCAGCCGATTGCCCTCTAGCGGAAGCTACACAGATACGCAGTATTTT.

The table lists this clonotype with many counts. The V call is TRBV12-3 or TRBV12-4, the J call TRBJ1-1; 8 nucleotides match TRBD1. V lost 1 base, J lost 0 bases, and 1 base stayed unmatched. The CDR3 is 15 residues long. The CDR3 DNA is TGTGCCAGCAGTTTAGAGACAGGGGTGAACACTGAAGCTTTCTTT. Protein sequence: CASSLETGVNTEAFF.

A note on this clonotype: This clone may be a read error of a much larger clone one base away. The rearrangement uses TRBV6-5 and TRBJ2-7; D unclear. The CDR3 length is 14 residues. Germline lookup yields CDR1 MNHEY and CDR2 SVGAGI. As DNA, the CDR3 is TGTGCCAGCAGTTATAGACAATCCCCCTACAAGCAGTACTTC. This encodes CASSYRQSPYKQYF.

This clonotype was seen at least ten times. The chain links TRBV10-3 to TRBJ1-2; 7 bases are a match to TRBD1. The germline V gene encodes CDR1 ENHRY and CDR2 SYGVKD. With 5 bases clipped from V and 8 bases from J, the junction kept 5 bases outside the gene matches. This CDR3 is built from 12 residues. In DNA form, the CDR3 reads TGTGCCATCAGTACAGGGGATAGGGGCTACACCTTC. This sequence encodes CAISTGDRGYTF.

This clonotype came up many times. The genes are TRBV20-1 and TRBJ2-5, with D uncertain. From germline, CDR1 is DFQATT and CDR2 SNEGSKA (reference sequence). The V end was cut by 3 bases, the J end by 5 bases, with 10 bases between. The length of the CDR3 is 12 residues. CDR3 coding DNA: TGCAGTGCTAGGTCAATTGGGGAGACCCAGTACTTC. It yields the protein CSARSIGETQYF.

This clonotype was found many times. The V call is TRBV27, the J call TRBJ2-3; 9 nucleotides match TRBD2. V gave up 6 bases and J gave up 3 bases; unmatched junction bases: 10. CDR1 MNHEY and CDR2 SMNVEV come from the germline V gene (reference sequence). This CDR3 spans 16 amino acids. CDR3 sequence: CASRGFSGSPTDTQYF. CDR3 in DNA: TGTGCCAGCAGGGGCTTTAGCGGGAGTCCTACAGATACGCAGTATTTT.

This clonotype was seen repeatedly, ten times or more. J is TRBJ2-2 and V is TRBV2; TRBD1 might be the D (5 bases). Germline CDR1 SNHLY, CDR2 FYNNEI. The CDR3 sequence is 14 residues long. Deletions cut 4 bases from V and 3 bases from J, with 9 bases between. The CDR3 sequence is CASSGSGHTGELFF. DNA of the CDR3: TGTGCCAGCAGTGGGTCAGGGCACACCGGGGAGCTGTTTTTT.

This clonotype was detected only a few times. The chain combines TRBV11-2 with TRBJ1-2; maybe TRBD1 (6 bases). The germline CDR1 and CDR2 sequences are SGHAT and FQNNGV. Between the trimmed V and J ends, which lost 4 bases and 6 bases, there was a span of 15 bases. This CDR3 spans 14 amino acids. The CDR3 DNA is TGTGCCAGCAGCTCCGGTTACAGGGTTGATGGCTACACCTTC. It codes for CASSSGYRVDGYTF.

This chain links TRBV5-1 with TRBJ2-7; 9 bases map to TRBD2. Per germline, CDR1 SGHRS and CDR2 YFSETQ. The CDR3 has 14 amino acids. J gave up 7 bases and V 0 bases, and 5 bases lay outside the gene matches. The CDR3 region has the DNA TGCGCCAGCAGCTTGGTTAGCGGGAGCTCTGAGCAGTACTTC. Protein product: CASSLVSGSSEQYF.

This rearrangement joins TRBV5-1 to TRBJ2-1; D gene ambiguous. This CDR3 has 13 residues. Trimming took off 7 bases at V and 6 bases at J, with 14 bases between the two ends. CDR1 SGHRS and CDR2 YFSETQ come from the germline V gene. In DNA, the CDR3 is TGCGCCAGCGGAGAGTTGGGAACCAATGAGCAGTTCTTC. Translated: CASGELGTNEQFF.

This clonotype was observed many times. The chain employs TRBV20-1 and TRBJ2-7; weak D call: TRBD1 (5 bases). The CDR3 is 10 residues long. The ends were cut back, 6 bases at V and 7 bases at J, with 10 bases in the middle. CDR1 DFQATT and CDR2 SNEGSKA come from the germline V gene (reference sequence). CDR3: CSALQEEQYF. DNA for the CDR3: TGCAGTGCCCTACAGGAAGAGCAGTACTTC.

The chain recombines TRBV19 with TRBJ2-7; no definite D call. CDR1 and CDR2 (germline): LNHDA, SQIVND (reference sequence). This CDR3 region has 13 residues. V lost 3 bases and J 0 bases, leaving 6 bases between the germline ends. CDR3 amino acids: CASSIVASYEQYF. The CDR3 DNA is TGTGCCAGTAGTATTGTCGCCTCCTACGAGCAGTACTTC.

This clonotype has a handful of counts. The V and J genes are TRBV9 and TRBJ1-2; D may be TRBD1 (5 bases). The CDR3 loop spans 15 amino acids. The ends were cut back, 0 bases at V and 5 bases at J, with 14 bases in the middle. CDR1 and CDR2 from the germline V gene are SGDLS and YYNGEE. The chain's CDR3 is CASSVGNWGGYGYTF. The CDR3 DNA reads TGTGCCAGCAGCGTAGGGAACTGGGGCGGGTATGGCTACACCTTC.